What follows are 15 T cell receptor beta chains derived from one specimen sequenced in a study of blood T cell repertoires in COVID-19. The repertoire was sequenced with immunoSEQ multiplex PCR; TCRdb's copy has only in-frame clones and lacks some. The table lists about 500,000 clones, around 87% of them singletons. Sequenced sample: PBMCs or T cells enriched from blood (not recorded which). These receptors all stem from a woman aged 18-29 years who had recovered from COVID-19.

V and J are TRBV19 and TRBJ1-2; 9 bases are a match to TRBD1. CDR1 is LNHDA and CDR2 is SQIVND in the germline V gene (reference sequence). V shed 5 bases and J 5 bases; nucleotides not matched to a gene: 9. The CDR3 totals 15 residues. The CDR3 loop reads CASSPGTGIGYGYTF. Here the CDR3 DNA reads TGTGCCAGTAGTCCCGGGACAGGGATTGGATATGGCTACACCTTC.

The chain has TRBV7-2 and TRBJ1-6, with D tentatively TRBD1 (6 bases). The germline V gene has CDR1 SGHTA and CDR2 FQGNSA. Trimming removed 4 bases from V and 7 bases from J, with 11 bases in between. The length of the CDR3 is 14 residues. CDR3 loop: CASSSPGQNSPLHF. DNA for the CDR3: TGTGCCAGCAGCTCCCCAGGACAGAATTCACCCCTCCACTTT.

This clone was counted a single time. The same CDR3 is also encoded by other DNA sequences in this sample. The genes are TRBV5-1 and TRBJ2-3; 7 bases map to TRBD2. This CDR3 region has 15 residues. Germline V lookup: CDR1 SGHRS, CDR2 YFSETQ. The V gene end was trimmed by 2 bases and the J gene end by 0 bases; junction bases not matched to a gene: 3. CDR3 loop: CASSLSGASTDTQYF. For the CDR3, the DNA is TGCGCCAGCAGCTTAAGCGGGGCTAGCACAGATACGCAGTATTTT.

The chain links TRBV10-3 to TRBJ1-2; D call uncertain. This CDR3 region has 15 residues. Germline CDR1 is ENHRY and CDR2 is SYGVKD. V shed 11 bases and J shed 4 bases, with 23 bases lying between them. The CDR3 here is CASRSSIAASYGYTF. CDR3 nucleotides: TGTGCCTCACGATCCTCGATCGCAGCTAGCTATGGCTACACCTTC.

V and J are TRBV29-1 and TRBJ2-7, with a weak D call TRBD2 (6 bases). This CDR3 spans 16 amino acids. Germline V CDR1 and CDR2: SQVTM, ANQGSEA. V lost 1 base and J 0 bases, leaving 16 bases between the germline ends. CDR3 sequence reads: CSVEVSEGFLSYEQYF. The CDR3 bases are TGCAGCGTTGAAGTCTCGGAGGGATTCCTCTCCTACGAGCAGTACTTC.

The chain recombines TRBV3-1 (or the pseudogene TRBV3-2) with TRBJ1-1, with D possibly matching TRBD1 (6 bases). The V gene lost 2 bases and the J gene lost 5 bases, with 15 bases spanning the gap. CDR1 LGHDT and CDR2 YNNKEL come from the germline V gene (reference sequence). There are 15 residues in the CDR3. The CDR3 DNA follows: TGTGCCAGCAGCCAACCCGGACAGTATAAGACTGAAGCTTTCTTT. This sequence encodes CASSQPGQYKTEAFF.

The chain joins TRBV2 to TRBJ1-2; D gene unclear. Trimming removed 0 bases from V and 4 bases from J, with 9 bases in between. CDR1 and CDR2 (germline): SNHLY, FYNNEI. The CDR3 runs to 14 residues. The CDR3 DNA sequence: TGTGCCAGCAGTGAAGCTTCGGGAACCTATGGCTACACCTTC. The encoded protein is CASSEASGTYGYTF. The full variable domain, its missing parts supplied by reference TRBV2 and TRBJ1-2, is EPEVTQTPSHQVTQMGQEVILRCVPISNHLYFYWYRQILGQKVEFLVSFYNNEISEKSEIFDDQFSVERPDGSNFTLKIRSTKLEDSAMYFCASSEASGTYGYTFGSGTRLTVV.

V gene TRBV27 combines with J gene TRBJ2-1, with 7 bases matching TRBD1. The CDR3 spans 17 residues. Germline CDR1 is MNHEY and CDR2 is SMNVEV (reference sequence). The trim removed 2 bases at V and 0 bases at J, leaving 7 bases unmatched. CDR3 sequence: CASSLDGTANSYNEQFF. The CDR3 DNA is TGTGCCAGCAGTTTAGACGGGACAGCCAACTCCTACAATGAGCAGTTCTTC.

The rearrangement uses TRBV6-5 and TRBJ2-7, with TRBD1 matching 7 bases. The V segment lost 6 bases and the J segment 2 bases; nucleotides outside the gene matches: 4. This CDR3 region has 13 residues. The V gene's germline CDR1 is MNHEY and CDR2 SVGAGI. CDR3 in amino acids: CASSVGQAYEQYF. Here the CDR3 DNA reads TGTGCCAGCAGCGTCGGACAGGCCTACGAGCAGTACTTC.

This sequence joins TRBV2 and TRBJ1-4; 10 bases match TRBD1. The germline gives CDR1 SNHLY, CDR2 FYNNEI. V gave up 4 bases and J gave up 6 bases; unmatched junction bases: 8. The CDR3 has 16 amino acids. The CDR3 protein is CASSGQGARVDEKLFF. CDR3 in DNA: TGTGCCAGCAGTGGACAGGGGGCAAGGGTTGATGAAAAACTGTTTTTT.

V usage is TRBV2 and J usage is TRBJ1-1; 7 bases map to TRBD1. The junction had 15 bases not matched to a gene; V was cut back by 7 bases and J by 1 base. Looked up from germline, CDR1 is SNHLY and CDR2 is FYNNEI. The CDR3 sequence is 17 residues long. The CDR3 spells CASTGEGAGLSNTEAFF. CDR3 bases: TGTGCCAGCACCGGTGAGGGGGCCGGACTCTCGAACACTGAAGCTTTCTTT.

CDR3 DNA sequence: TGCGCCAGCAGCTTGGGCAGGGGGCAGGAGAATTCACCCCTCCACTTT. Translation gives CASSLGRGQENSPLHF. The chain employs TRBV5-1 and TRBJ1-6; 8 bases agree with TRBD1. J was trimmed by 7 bases and V by 0 bases; bases with no gene match: 6. Germline values: CDR1 SGHRS, CDR2 YFSETQ. The CDR3 runs 16 residues.

The chain joins TRBV6-5 to TRBJ2-7; no reliable D call. The CDR3 is 12 amino acids. In germline, CDR1 is MNHEY, CDR2 SVGAGI. Trimming cost V 6 bases and J 0 bases, with 6 bases left between them. The CDR3 spells CASSTHSYEQYF. The DNA for the CDR3 is TGTGCCAGCAGCACTCACTCCTACGAGCAGTACTTC.

This clone was picked up a small number of times. The rearrangement joins TRBV30 to TRBJ1-3, with no clear D. The V gene lost 1 base and the J gene lost 9 bases, with 10 bases spanning the gap. CDR1 GTSNPN and CDR2 SVGIG come from the germline V gene (reference sequence). The CDR3 runs to 12 residues. DNA for the CDR3: TGTGCCTGGAGTGATGACGGGAGCACCATATATTTT. Amino acid sequence: CAWSDDGSTIYF.

The chain links TRBV11-2 to TRBJ2-7; the match to TRBD1 covers 11 bases. This CDR3 comprises 19 residues. CDR1 and CDR2 from the germline V gene are SGHAT and FQNNGV. The junction had 14 bases not matched to a gene; V was cut back by 4 bases and J by 0 bases. The CDR3 DNA is TGTGCCAGCAGCTCCCTCCGGGACAGGGGGTATTTGTCCTCCTACGAGCAGTACTTC. Its translation: CASSSLRDRGYLSSYEQYF.